Below are 22 T cell receptor beta chains sequenced from a single sample in a study of blood T cell repertoires in COVID-19 (dated by TCRdb to 2019 to 2021). Receptors were amplified or captured by the immunoSEQ multiplex PCR assay. The table was pulled from immuneACCESS by TCRdb, which kept in-frame rearrangements only. Such tables lose some clones; where checked, under half of the loss comes from unresolved V genes, and the rest has no known cause. A total of tens of thousands of clones appear in this sample, 75% to 90% of them only once. Around 2.5% of the sample is in the top ten clones. The specimen was peripheral blood. The receptors were gathered from a human donor in a cohort sampled during active COVID-19.

This rearrangement joins TRBV7-6 to TRBJ2-1; TRBD2 matches 14 bases. From germline, CDR1 is SGHVS and CDR2 FNYEAQ. CDR3 length: 18 residues. J gave up 5 bases and V 2 bases, and 8 bases lay outside the gene matches. CDR3: CASSLSVTSGGADNEQFF. Written as DNA, the CDR3 is TGTGCCAGCAGCTTATCGGTGACTAGCGGGGGGGCGGACAATGAGCAGTTCTTC.

The chain couples TRBV4-2 to TRBJ2-1; the D gene is possibly TRBD1 (5 bases). With 0 bases removed from V and 0 bases from J, the gap between germline ends came to 12 bases. Germline lookup yields CDR1 LGHNA and CDR2 YNFKEQ. The CDR3 runs 17 residues. The CDR3 coding sequence is TGTGCCAGCAGCCAAGAAGTCAGGGTAAGCTCCTACAATGAGCAGTTCTTC. Its protein product is CASSQEVRVSSYNEQFF.

The CDR3 DNA reads TGTGCCAGCAGTTTATTTAAGGGGTTGCGGTCTACAGATACGCAGTATTTT. It yields the protein CASSLFKGLRSTDTQYF. V usage is TRBV27 and J usage is TRBJ2-3; D is perhaps TRBD1 (5 bases). Trimming removed 1 base at V and 3 bases at J, with 17 bases between. The germline V gene has CDR1 MNHEY and CDR2 SMNVEV (reference sequence). This CDR3 is built from 17 residues.

The gene calls are TRBV30 and TRBJ2-3; 7 bases are a match to TRBD2. The CDR3 consists of 10 residues. Germline-derived CDR1 and CDR2 are GTSNPN and SVGIG (reference sequence). V shed 3 bases and J 15 bases; nucleotides not matched to a gene: 6. The CDR3 loop is CAWRGRELYF. The CDR3, as DNA: TGTGCCTGGAGGGGGCGGGAGCTTTATTTT.

The chain couples TRBV7-2 to TRBJ2-1; TRBD2 matches 13 bases. Germline trimming cut 5 bases from V and 8 bases from J; bases unmatched to any gene: 15. The CDR3 covers 18 residues. CDR1 and CDR2 from the germline V gene are SGHTA and FQGNSA. CDR3 nucleotides: TGTGCCAGCAGCCGGACTAGCGGGAGTCTAGCGAATGGCGATGAGCAGTTCTTC. It codes for CASSRTSGSLANGDEQFF. The entire variable domain, with the rest obtained from reference TRBV7-2 and TRBJ2-1, is as follows: GAGVSQSPSNKVTEKGKDVELRCDPISGHTALYWYRQSLGQGLEFLIYFQGNSAPDKSGLPSDRFSAERTGGSVSTLTIQRTQQEDSAVYLCASSRTSGSLANGDEQFFGPGTRLTVL.

This clone was seen only once. V and J are TRBV7-6 and TRBJ2-2, with TRBD1 identical over 7 bases. J gave up 7 bases and V 0 bases, and 5 bases lay outside the gene matches. Per germline, CDR1 SGHVS and CDR2 FNYEAQ. There are 15 residues in the CDR3. DNA of the CDR3: TGTGCCAGCAGCTTAGCAGGGGGCGTGATCGGGGAGCTGTTTTTT. Its protein product is CASSLAGGVIGELFF.

The chain couples TRBV12-3 or TRBV12-4 to TRBJ1-1, with 8 bases identical to TRBD1. This CDR3 is 13 amino acids long. V lost 5 bases, J lost 5 bases, and 4 bases stayed unmatched. CDR3 region: CASSPQGATEAFF. The DNA for the CDR3 is TGTGCCAGCAGTCCGCAGGGGGCAACTGAAGCTTTCTTT.

The chain is built from TRBV10-3 and TRBJ2-5, with D possibly TRBD2 on 5 matching bases. The germline V gene has CDR1 ENHRY and CDR2 SYGVKD. V was shortened by 2 bases and J by 1 base, with 11 bases between the two germline ends. The CDR3 has 15 amino acids. CDR3 bases: TGTGCCATCAGTGAGAGCGCGGGCACCCAAGAGACCCAGTACTTC. It encodes CAISESAGTQETQYF.

The chain recombines TRBV7-2 with TRBJ2-7; D unresolved. The CDR3 is 14 residues long. Germline CDR1 is SGHTA and CDR2 is FQGNSA. Between the trimmed V and J ends, which lost 5 bases and 2 bases, there was a span of 13 bases. CDR3 in DNA: TGTGCCAGCAGCCCTTCACTCATCCCCTACGAGCAGTACTTC. It translates to CASSPSLIPYEQYF.

In DNA, the CDR3 is TGTGCCAGTAGTAGCAGCGGACAGCTCTCTGGAAACACCATATATTTT. Its translation: CASSSSGQLSGNTIYF. This chain uses TRBV19 with TRBJ1-3, with D perhaps TRBD1 (6 bases). CDR1 is LNHDA, CDR2 SQIVND, per germline (reference sequence). CDR3 length: 16 residues. Trimming stripped 4 bases from V and 0 bases from J, with 13 bases between.

This chain uses TRBV6-5 with TRBJ2-7; D perhaps matches TRBD1 (6 bases). This CDR3 contains 11 residues. Germline V gene data show CDR1 as MNHEY and CDR2 as SVGAGI. V dropped 6 bases and J dropped 5 bases, with 8 bases sitting between them. The CDR3 protein is CASRQGNEQYF. The CDR3 coding sequence is TGTGCCAGCAGGCAGGGGAACGAGCAGTACTTC.

This chain uses TRBV2 with TRBJ1-2, with a tentative D call TRBD1 (6 bases). Germline values: CDR1 SNHLY, CDR2 FYNNEI. The CDR3 is 12 residues long. V was trimmed by 9 bases and J by 6 bases, leaving 14 bases between them. CDR3 residues: CARVSGVNGYTF. DNA for the CDR3: TGTGCCAGGGTCTCAGGGGTCAATGGCTACACCTTC.

The chain has TRBV12-3 or TRBV12-4 and TRBJ2-1; D remains unclear. The CDR3 runs 12 residues. V dropped 2 bases and J dropped 14 bases, with 13 bases sitting between them. The CDR3 loop reads CASSLFNRAEFF. The DNA of the CDR3 is TGTGCCAGCAGTTTATTCAATCGCGCGGAGTTCTTC.

The J gene is TRBJ2-7, the V gene TRBV7-2; D is possibly TRBD1 (6 bases). Trimming took 8 bases from V and 6 from J, leaving 17 bases between them. The germline V gene has CDR1 SGHTA and CDR2 FQGNSA. The CDR3 extends over 13 amino acids. This chain's CDR3 is CASGTRQDVEQYF. The CDR3 nucleotides are TGTGCCAGCGGTACCAGACAGGACGTCGAGCAGTACTTC.

The rearrangement links TRBV19 to TRBJ1-5; no firm D call. This CDR3 region has 14 residues. Trimming pared 5 bases from V and 5 bases from J, leaving 13 bases between. CDR1 and CDR2 (germline): LNHDA, SQIVND (reference sequence). The DNA for the CDR3 is TGTGCCAGTAGTTGGACGGGAAGGTATCAGCCCCAGCATTTT. The encoded protein is CASSWTGRYQPQHF.

In this sample, this clone turned up once. The rearrangement links TRBV3-1 (or the pseudogene TRBV3-2) to TRBJ2-4, with TRBD2 identical over 13 bases. V gave up 3 bases and J gave up 7 bases; unmatched junction bases: 12. Germline V gene lookup returns CDR1 LGHDT and CDR2 YNNKEL (reference sequence). The CDR3 contains 18 residues. CDR3 DNA: TGTGCCAGCAGCCAGAGCGGGACTAGCGGGATAGTATCGAACATTCAGTACTTC. It specifies CASSQSGTSGIVSNIQYF.

CDR3 amino acids: CASSIAGVLAKNIQYF. The CDR3 nucleotides read TGTGCCAGTAGTATCGCAGGGGTATTAGCCAAAAACATTCAGTACTTC. The V and J genes are TRBV19 and TRBJ2-4, with D possibly being TRBD1 (6 bases). This CDR3 spans 16 amino acids. Per germline, CDR1 LNHDA and CDR2 SQIVND (reference sequence). V lost 3 bases and J 0 bases, leaving 12 bases between the germline ends.

J is TRBJ2-7 and V is TRBV6-4; 8 nucleotides agree with TRBD1. Trimming removed 6 bases from V and 6 bases from J; junction bases left unmatched: 7. The V gene's germline CDR1 is MRHNA and CDR2 SNTAGT. The CDR3 spans 13 residues. The CDR3 loop reads CASSPDRVGEQYF. The CDR3 coding sequence is TGTGCCAGCAGCCCGGACAGGGTAGGCGAGCAGTACTTC.

V and J are TRBV19 and TRBJ2-2; D is perhaps TRBD1 (7 bases). The length of the CDR3 is 16 residues. Per germline, CDR1 LNHDA and CDR2 SQIVND (reference sequence). The V and J ends lost 5 bases and 0 bases respectively, with 13 bases between them. The CDR3 is CASSPRGTANTGELFF. CDR3 nucleotide sequence: TGTGCCAGTAGTCCCCGGGGGACAGCGAACACCGGGGAGCTGTTTTTT.

The J gene is TRBJ2-1, the V gene TRBV7-2; 9 nucleotides align to TRBD2. The J segment lost 8 bases and the V segment lost 1 base, leaving 9 bases of the junction unmatched. The CDR3 spans 16 residues. Germline CDR1 reads SGHTA; CDR2 reads FQGNSA. The DNA of the CDR3 is TGTGCCAGCAGCTTAGAGGCGGGAGGGCTAAAGCATGAGCAGTTCTTC. Encoded protein: CASSLEAGGLKHEQFF.

This clone was detected once. V gene TRBV6-6 combines with J gene TRBJ2-1, with 10 bases fitting TRBD1. The ends lost 6 bases at V and 2 bases at J; junction bases unmatched: 4. This CDR3 has 15 residues. CDR1 and CDR2 (germline): MNHNY, SVGAGI (reference sequence). CDR3 amino acids: CASSIGTGAYNEQFF. The CDR3 DNA is TGTGCCAGCAGCATCGGGACAGGGGCCTACAATGAGCAGTTCTTC.

The rearrangement links TRBV19 to TRBJ2-7, with D maybe TRBD1 (6 bases). Germline-derived CDR1 and CDR2 are LNHDA and SQIVND (reference sequence). The V gene lost 3 bases and the J gene lost 2 bases, with 14 bases spanning the gap. The CDR3 loop spans 15 amino acids. Here the CDR3 reads CASSIGGGPTYEQYF. DNA for the CDR3: TGTGCCAGTAGTATTGGTGGGGGCCCTACCTACGAGCAGTACTTC.